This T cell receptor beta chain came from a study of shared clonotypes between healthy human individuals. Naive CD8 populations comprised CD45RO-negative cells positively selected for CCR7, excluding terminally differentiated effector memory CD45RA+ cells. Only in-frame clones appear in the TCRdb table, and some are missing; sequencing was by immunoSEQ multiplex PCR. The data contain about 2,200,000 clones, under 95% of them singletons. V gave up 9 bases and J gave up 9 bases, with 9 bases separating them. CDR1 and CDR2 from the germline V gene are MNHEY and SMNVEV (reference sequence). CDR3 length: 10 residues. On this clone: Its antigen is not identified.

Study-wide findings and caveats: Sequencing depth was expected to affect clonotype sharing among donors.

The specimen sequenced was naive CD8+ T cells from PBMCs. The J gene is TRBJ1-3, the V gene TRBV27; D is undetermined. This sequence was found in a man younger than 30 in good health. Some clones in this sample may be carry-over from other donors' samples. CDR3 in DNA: TGTGCCAGGGGGTTGATCACCATATATTTT. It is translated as CARGLITIYF.